The rows below give T cell receptor beta chains drawn from one sample of a study of blood T cell repertoires in COVID-19. This table comes from immunoSEQ multiplex PCR, and its TCRdb copy is limited to in-frame clones, with some not included. The table has roughly 60,000 clones, approximately 80% seen once; the top ten hold about 9.4%. Specimen: peripheral blood. These receptors all stem from a man aged 30 to 45 with COVID-19, enrolled during active disease. The CDR3 runs from the conserved cysteine through the conserved F or W.

cdr3_length,j_call,v_call,cdr3_aa
13,TRBJ1-5,TRBV19,CASSNRDNQPQHF
10,TRBJ2-7,TRBV20-1,CSATRDEQYF
17,TRBJ2-7,TRBV11-2,CASSLDAWGDRETEQYF
14,TRBJ2-1,TRBV3-1/TRBV3-2,CASSQAGGPNEQFF
13,TRBJ1-1,TRBV29-1,CSVRGQMNTEAFF
15,TRBJ1-4,TRBV28,CASSSVQGRNEKLFF
15,TRBJ2-7,TRBV4-3,CASSQDALATDEQYF
16,TRBJ2-1,TRBV6-6,CASSQTGLAVYNEQFF
17,TRBJ2-1,TRBV27,CASSLNPHRTSGRRAFF
16,TRBJ2-1,TRBV2,CASNPSALSSYNEQFF
13,TRBJ2-7,TRBV29-1,CSVEQGQVSEQYF
16,TRBJ1-4,TRBV28,CASSSGQIATNEKLFF
14,TRBJ2-7,TRBV13,CASSPDSNIYEQYF
13,TRBJ1-2,TRBV30,CAWCVLTGGGYTF
14,TRBJ2-3,TRBV28,CASSLPTSRDTQYF
15,TRBJ2-2,TRBV7-2,CASSATSGNTGELFF
14,TRBJ2-7,TRBV5-3,CARSRQGRLDEQYF
17,TRBJ2-1,TRBV5-6,CASSFLGGRAGYNEQFF
12,TRBJ2-7,TRBV27,CASSPGGAKQYF
17,TRBJ1-6,TRBV4-2,CASNPALGADYNSPLHF
14,TRBJ1-1,TRBV29-1,CSVGLSDRGFEAFF
14,TRBJ2-1,TRBV5-1,CASSFELAGGGQFF
15,TRBJ2-1,TRBV11-3,CASSNRGQGGNEQFF
16,TRBJ2-3,TRBV28,CASSPGLAGGGDTQYF
13,TRBJ2-5,TRBV6-6,CASSPWRQETQYF
14,TRBJ1-1,TRBV10-3,CATRQGATYTEAFF
14,TRBJ1-2,TRBV30,CAWSHILTGFGYTF
16,TRBJ1-1,TRBV28,CASSLGNRILNTEAFF
13,TRBJ2-7,TRBV30,CAWSFGGLGEQYF
15,TRBJ2-4,TRBV28,CASSPAGTGGYIQYF
14,TRBJ2-3,TRBV7-7,CASSLLGGTDTQYF
15,TRBJ2-4,TRBV27,CASGFGGPGGNIQYF
18,TRBJ2-3,TRBV18,CASSPRDRGSLGTDTQYF
15,TRBJ2-7,TRBV11-2,CASRGEFGGDYEQYF
15,TRBJ1-2,TRBV5-6,CASSLGMRSSQGGTF
12,TRBJ2-7,TRBV6-2/TRBV6-3,CASSSVRFEQYF
14,TRBJ2-2,TRBV28,CASRWGRGTGELFF
15,TRBJ2-1,TRBV15,CATSRGQGSYNEQFF
14,TRBJ2-3,TRBV24-1,CATGPRGRTDTQYF
15,TRBJ2-1,TRBV4-3,CASSQGEGSYNEQFF
13,TRBJ1-5,TRBV5-6,CASSLAGDQPQHF
15,TRBJ1-3,TRBV28,CASSLRPSGGNTIYF
14,TRBJ2-1,TRBV19,CASKTSGGYNEQFF